This TCR beta chain was captured in a study of cytomegalovirus exposure and HLA in healthy donors. Overall study: An earlier analysis identified 95 million to 120 million unique TCR beta sequences in approximately 170 million T cells.

Use of 60 Vbeta and 13 Jbeta primers characterized the PCR. The method was immunoSEQ multiplex PCR; TCRdb's version includes in-frame clones alone and lacks a portion of them. Among over 150,000 clones listed, approximately 81% were seen once. Study-level results: Later, TCR association rates were found to vary by HLA locus, highest for DRB1 and lowest for HLA-C. The classifier was said to identify cytomegalovirus status with high specificity and sensitivity. Previously analyzed data showed that most TCR beta V segments were productive at a frequency of about 90% or about 30%.

CDR3 size: 12 residues. Per the germline V gene, CDR1 is SGHRS and CDR2 is YFSETQ. V was pared by 0 bases and J by 5 bases, with 5 bases between. In regard to this clone: Its antigen is as yet unknown.

This TCR derives from a woman aged 25 to 39 in good health and CMV-seropositive. Sequencing input: PBMCs. The chain joins TRBV5-1 to TRBJ2-5; D is uncertain. CDR3 sequence reads: CASSLALETQYF. The CDR3 nucleotides read TGCGCCAGCAGCTTGGCCTTGGAGACCCAGTACTTC.